Below, 6 T cell receptor beta chains from the same sample are listed, as sequenced in a study of T cells in Graves' hyperthyroidism and ophthalmopathy. What was amplified from RNA transcripts were TCR beta CDR3 regions. HTBI primers drove first-round RT-PCR of the TCR CDR3. Using its own MiXCR run on the multiplex PCR reads, TCRdb lists one record per CDR3 protein. This table holds approximately 560,000 distinct CDR3 sequences, roughly 46% found once. The sample consisted of peripheral blood or thyroid tissue (not recorded which). Receptor source: a woman aged 18-29 years with Graves' hyperthyroidism.

V is TRBV15 and J is TRBJ1-5, with a possible D match to TRBD1 (6 bases). Germline loops: CDR1 LNHNV, CDR2 YYDKDF (reference sequence). V lost 1 base to trimming and J lost 2 bases, with 18 bases between them. CDR3 length: 18 residues. CDR3 sequence reads: CATSRVATYRDGNQPQHF. For the CDR3, the DNA is TGTGCCACCAGCAGAGTGGCCACCTACAGGGATGGCAATCAGCCCCAGCATTTT.

This clonotype occurred many times. The rearrangement links TRBV2 to TRBJ1-4; D ambiguous. CDR1 and CDR2 from the germline V gene are SNHLY and FYNNEI. The V end lost 7 bases, the J end lost 0 bases, and 9 bases lay between the germline ends. The length of the CDR3 is 14 residues. The CDR3 bases are TGTGCCAGCATAGGAGCAGCAACTAATGAAAAACTGTTTTTT. It codes for CASIGAATNEKLFF.

This clonotype was seen many times. V and J are TRBV2 and TRBJ1-2; D gene uncertain. The CDR3 covers 14 residues. Trimming stripped 0 bases from V and 7 bases from J, with 12 bases between. Germline V gene data show CDR1 as SNHLY and CDR2 as FYNNEI. The CDR3 region is CASSEALAGAGYTF. The CDR3, as DNA: TGTGCCAGCAGTGAAGCGCTTGCGGGAGCTGGCTACACCTTC.

This chain links TRBV29-1 with TRBJ1-3, with 9 bases identical to TRBD1. Germline lookup yields CDR1 SQVTM and CDR2 ANQGSEA. This CDR3 has 13 residues. The ends lost 6 bases at V and 2 bases at J; junction bases unmatched: 2. The CDR3 reads CSVGQGAGNTIYF. DNA for the CDR3: TGCAGCGTGGGACAGGGCGCTGGAAACACCATATATTTT.

This clonotype was counted only a few times. The chain employs TRBV20-1 and TRBJ2-5; perhaps TRBD2 as D (6 bases). V gave up 3 bases and J gave up 5 bases, with 16 bases separating them. Per the germline V gene, CDR1 is DFQATT and CDR2 is SNEGSKA (reference sequence). The CDR3 is made up of 14 amino acids. CDR3 DNA: TGCAGTGCTAGGCGGGACTCGGGGCGGGAGACCCAGTACTTC. This sequence encodes CSARRDSGRETQYF.

V is TRBV20-1 and J is TRBJ2-7, with 10 bases identical to TRBD2. V lost 0 bases and J lost 4; bases outside the gene matches: 9. This CDR3 region has 16 residues. Germline assignment: CDR1 DFQATT and CDR2 SNEGSKA (reference sequence). The CDR3 DNA reads TGCAGTGCTAGAGATATGTGGCTAGCGGGAGTGTACGAGCAGTACTTC. Translating it yields CSARDMWLAGVYEQYF.